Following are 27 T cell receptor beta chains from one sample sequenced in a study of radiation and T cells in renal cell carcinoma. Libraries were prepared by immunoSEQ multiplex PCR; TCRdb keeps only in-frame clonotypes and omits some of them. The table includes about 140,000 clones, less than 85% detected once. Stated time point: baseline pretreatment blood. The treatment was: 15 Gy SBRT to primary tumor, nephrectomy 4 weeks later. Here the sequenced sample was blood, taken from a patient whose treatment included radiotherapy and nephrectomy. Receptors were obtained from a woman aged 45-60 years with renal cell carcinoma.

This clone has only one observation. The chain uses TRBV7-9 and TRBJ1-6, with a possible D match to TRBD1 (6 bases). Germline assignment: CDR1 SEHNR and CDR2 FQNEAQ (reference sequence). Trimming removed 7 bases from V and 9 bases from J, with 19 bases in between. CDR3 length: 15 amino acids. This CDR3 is CASTKDRVAGSPLHF. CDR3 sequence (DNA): TGTGCCAGCACTAAGGACAGAGTAGCAGGTTCACCCCTCCACTTT.

DNA for the CDR3: TGTGCCAGCAGTGAAGTTGTCTGGGAGCGCTACACCTTC. Its protein is CASSEVVWERYTF. This rearrangement joins TRBV6-1 to TRBJ1-2; no reliable D call. This CDR3 region has 13 residues. Germline CDR1 is MNHNS and CDR2 is SASEGT. V lost 1 base and J 9 bases, leaving 12 bases between the germline ends.

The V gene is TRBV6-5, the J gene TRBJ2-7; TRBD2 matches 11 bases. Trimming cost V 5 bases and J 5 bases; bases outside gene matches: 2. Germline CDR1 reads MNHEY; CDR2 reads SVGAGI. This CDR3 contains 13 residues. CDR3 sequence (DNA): TGTGCCAGCAGTCTAGCGGGAGGAGACGAGCAGTACTTC. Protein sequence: CASSLAGGDEQYF.

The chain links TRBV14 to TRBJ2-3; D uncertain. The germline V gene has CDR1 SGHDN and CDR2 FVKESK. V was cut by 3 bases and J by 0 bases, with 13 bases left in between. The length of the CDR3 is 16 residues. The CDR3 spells CASSHGFITSTDTQYF. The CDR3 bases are TGTGCCAGCAGCCATGGGTTTATCACGAGCACAGATACGCAGTATTTT. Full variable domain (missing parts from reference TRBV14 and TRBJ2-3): EAGVTQFPSHSVIEKGQTVTLRCDPISGHDNLYWYRRVMGKEIKFLLHFVKESKQDESGMPNNRFLAERTGGTYSTLKVQPAELEDSGVYFCASSHGFITSTDTQYFGPGTRLTVL.

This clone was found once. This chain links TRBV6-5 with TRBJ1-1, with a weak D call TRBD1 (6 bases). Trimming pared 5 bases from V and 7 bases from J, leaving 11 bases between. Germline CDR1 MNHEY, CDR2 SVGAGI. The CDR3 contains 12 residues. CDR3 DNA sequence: TGTGCCAGCAGTAGAACAGGGTTTGAAGCTTTCTTT. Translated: CASSRTGFEAFF.

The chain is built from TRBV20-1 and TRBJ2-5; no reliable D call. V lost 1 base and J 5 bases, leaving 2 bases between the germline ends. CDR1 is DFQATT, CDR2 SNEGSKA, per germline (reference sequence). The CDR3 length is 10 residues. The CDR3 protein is CSARVETQYF. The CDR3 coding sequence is TGCAGTGCTAGAGTGGAGACCCAGTACTTC.

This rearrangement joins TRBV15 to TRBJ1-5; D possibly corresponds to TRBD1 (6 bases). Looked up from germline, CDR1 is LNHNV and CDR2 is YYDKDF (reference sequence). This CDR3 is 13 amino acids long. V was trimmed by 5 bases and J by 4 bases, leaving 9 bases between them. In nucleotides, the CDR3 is TGTGCCACCAGCCACGACAGGAATCAGCCCCAGCATTTT. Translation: CATSHDRNQPQHF. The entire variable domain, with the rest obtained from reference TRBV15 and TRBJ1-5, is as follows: DAMVIQNPRYQVTQFGKPVTLSCSQTLNHNVMYWYQQKSSQAPKLLFHYYDKDFNNEADTPDNFQSRRPNTSFCFLDIRSPGLGDTAMYLCATSHDRNQPQHFGDGTRLSIL.

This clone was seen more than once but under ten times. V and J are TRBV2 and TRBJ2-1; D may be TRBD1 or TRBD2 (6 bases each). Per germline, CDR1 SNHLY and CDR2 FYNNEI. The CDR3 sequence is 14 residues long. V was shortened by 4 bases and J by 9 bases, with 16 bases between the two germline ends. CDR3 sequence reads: CASSGGAVVGEQFF. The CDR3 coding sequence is TGTGCCAGCAGTGGGGGGGCAGTGGTTGGTGAGCAGTTCTTC.

The CDR3 reads CASSYPDTLNTEAFF. Written as DNA, the CDR3 is TGTGCCAGCAGTTACCCCGATACCCTGAACACTGAAGCTTTCTTT. The chain recombines TRBV6-6 with TRBJ1-1, with D unresolved. V shed 2 bases and J shed 0 bases, with 10 bases lying between them. The CDR3 runs 15 residues. Germline CDR1 MNHNY, CDR2 SVGAGI (reference sequence).

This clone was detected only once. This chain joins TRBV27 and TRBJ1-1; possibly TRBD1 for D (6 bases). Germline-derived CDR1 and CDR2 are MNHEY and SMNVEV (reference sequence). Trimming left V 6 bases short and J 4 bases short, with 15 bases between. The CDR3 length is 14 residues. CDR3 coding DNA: TGTGCCAGCAGACTTATCGTAGGGGGCACTGAAGCTTTCTTT. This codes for CASRLIVGGTEAFF.

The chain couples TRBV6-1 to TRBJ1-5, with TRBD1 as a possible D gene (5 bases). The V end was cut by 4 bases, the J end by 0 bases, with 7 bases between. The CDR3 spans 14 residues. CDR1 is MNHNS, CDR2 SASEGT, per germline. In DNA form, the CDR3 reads TGTGCCAGCAGTGCGACAGATAGCAATCAGCCCCAGCATTTT. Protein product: CASSATDSNQPQHF.

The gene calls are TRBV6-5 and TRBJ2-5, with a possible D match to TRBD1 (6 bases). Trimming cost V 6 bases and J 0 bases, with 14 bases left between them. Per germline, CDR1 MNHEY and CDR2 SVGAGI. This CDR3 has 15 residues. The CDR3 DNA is TGTGCCAGCAGGTACGGGACACTGTACCAAGAGACCCAGTACTTC. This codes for CASRYGTLYQETQYF.

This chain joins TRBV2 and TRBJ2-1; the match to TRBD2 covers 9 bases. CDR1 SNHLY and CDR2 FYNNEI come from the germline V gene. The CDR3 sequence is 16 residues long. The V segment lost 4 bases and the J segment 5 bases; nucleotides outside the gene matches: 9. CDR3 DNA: TGTGCCAGCAGTGGATTAGCGGGAGTTAGGGACAATGAGCAGTTCTTC. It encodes CASSGLAGVRDNEQFF.

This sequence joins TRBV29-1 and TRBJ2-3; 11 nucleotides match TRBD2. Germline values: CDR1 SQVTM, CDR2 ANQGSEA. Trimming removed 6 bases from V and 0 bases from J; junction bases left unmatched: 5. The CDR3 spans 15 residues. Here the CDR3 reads CSVQRLAGSTDTQYF. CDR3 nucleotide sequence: TGCAGCGTCCAAAGACTAGCGGGGAGCACAGATACGCAGTATTTT.

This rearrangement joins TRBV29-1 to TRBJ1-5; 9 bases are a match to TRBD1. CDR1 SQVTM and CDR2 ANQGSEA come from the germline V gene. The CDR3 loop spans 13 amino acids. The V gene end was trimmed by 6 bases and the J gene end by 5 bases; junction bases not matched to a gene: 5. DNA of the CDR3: TGCAGCGTGGGACAGGGTGGGGATCAGCCCCAGCATTTT. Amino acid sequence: CSVGQGGDQPQHF. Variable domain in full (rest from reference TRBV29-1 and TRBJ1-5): SAVISQKPSRDICQRGTSLTIQCQVDSQVTMMFWYRQQPGQSLTLIATANQGSEATYESGFVIDKFPISRPNLTFSTLTVSNMSPEDSSIYLCSVGQGGDQPQHFGDGTRLSIL.

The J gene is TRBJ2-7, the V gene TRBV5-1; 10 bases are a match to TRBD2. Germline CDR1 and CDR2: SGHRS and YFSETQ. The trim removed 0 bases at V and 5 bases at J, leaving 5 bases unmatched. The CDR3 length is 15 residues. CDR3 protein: CASSLGPAGGNEQYF. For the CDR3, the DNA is TGCGCCAGCAGCTTGGGGCCAGCGGGAGGGAACGAGCAGTACTTC.

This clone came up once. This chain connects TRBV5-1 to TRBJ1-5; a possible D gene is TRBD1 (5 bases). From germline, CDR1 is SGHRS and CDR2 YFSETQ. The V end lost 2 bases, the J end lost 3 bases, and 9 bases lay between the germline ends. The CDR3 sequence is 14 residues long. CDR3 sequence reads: CASSFGAANQPQHF. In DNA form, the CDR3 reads TGCGCCAGCAGCTTCGGGGCTGCCAATCAGCCCCAGCATTTT.

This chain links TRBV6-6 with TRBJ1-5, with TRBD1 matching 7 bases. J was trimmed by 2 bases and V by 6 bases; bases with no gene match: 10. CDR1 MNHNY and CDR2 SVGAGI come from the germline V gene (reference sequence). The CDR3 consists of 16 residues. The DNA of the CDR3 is TGTGCCAGCAGCCTAGGACAGGCCAGGGGCAATCAGCCCCAGCATTTT. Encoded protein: CASSLGQARGNQPQHF.

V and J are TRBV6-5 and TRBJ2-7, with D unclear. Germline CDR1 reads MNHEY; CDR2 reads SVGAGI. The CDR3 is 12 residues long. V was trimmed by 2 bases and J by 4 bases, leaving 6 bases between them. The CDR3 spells CASSYGVYEQYF. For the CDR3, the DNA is TGTGCCAGCAGTTACGGTGTTTACGAGCAGTACTTC.

In nucleotides, the CDR3 is TGTGCCAGCAGCGCGTACATGAACACTGAAGCTTTCTTT. Encoded protein: CASSAYMNTEAFF. The V and J genes are TRBV9 and TRBJ1-1; no clear D. Per germline, CDR1 SGDLS and CDR2 YYNGEE. V lost 3 bases, J lost 0 bases, and 6 bases lay in between. The CDR3 contains 13 residues.

CDR3 in amino acids: CASSPSGTSDTQYF. CDR3 nucleotide sequence: TGTGCCAGCTCACCAAGCGGGACGTCAGATACGCAGTATTTT. V and J are TRBV18 and TRBJ2-3; 7 bases are a match to TRBD2. CDR1 KGHSH and CDR2 LQKENI come from the germline V gene. CDR3 length equals 14 residues. The ends lost 2 bases at V and 4 bases at J; junction bases unmatched: 3.

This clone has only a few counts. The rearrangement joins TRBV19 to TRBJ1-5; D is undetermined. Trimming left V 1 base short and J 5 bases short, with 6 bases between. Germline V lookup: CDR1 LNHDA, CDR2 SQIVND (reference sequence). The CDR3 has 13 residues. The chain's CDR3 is CASSIARDQPQHF. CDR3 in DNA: TGTGCCAGTAGTATAGCCCGGGATCAGCCCCAGCATTTT.

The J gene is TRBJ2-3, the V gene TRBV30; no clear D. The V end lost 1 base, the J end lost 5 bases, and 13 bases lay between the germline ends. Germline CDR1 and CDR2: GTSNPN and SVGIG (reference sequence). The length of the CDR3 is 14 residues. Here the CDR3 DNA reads TGTGCCTGGAGTGCTGGTGTAATACGAGATACGCAGTATTTT. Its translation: CAWSAGVIRDTQYF. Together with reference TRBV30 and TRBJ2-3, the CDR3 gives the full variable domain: SQTIHQWPATLVQPVGSPLSLECTVEGTSNPNLYWYRQAAGRGLQLLFYSVGIGQISSEVPQNLSASRPQDRQFILSSKKLLLSDSGFYLCAWSAGVIRDTQYFGPGTRLTVL.

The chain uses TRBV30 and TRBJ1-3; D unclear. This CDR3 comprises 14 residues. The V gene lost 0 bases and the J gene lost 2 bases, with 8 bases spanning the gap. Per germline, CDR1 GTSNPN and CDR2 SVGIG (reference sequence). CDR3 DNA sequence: TGTGCCTGGAGTGTAGCTGGAGCTGGAAACACCATATATTTT. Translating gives CAWSVAGAGNTIYF.

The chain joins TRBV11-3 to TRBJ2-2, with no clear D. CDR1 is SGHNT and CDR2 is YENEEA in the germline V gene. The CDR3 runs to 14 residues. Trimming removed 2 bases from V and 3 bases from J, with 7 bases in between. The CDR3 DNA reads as TGTGCCAGCAGCTTACAGTGGGACACCGGGGAGCTGTTTTTT. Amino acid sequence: CASSLQWDTGELFF.

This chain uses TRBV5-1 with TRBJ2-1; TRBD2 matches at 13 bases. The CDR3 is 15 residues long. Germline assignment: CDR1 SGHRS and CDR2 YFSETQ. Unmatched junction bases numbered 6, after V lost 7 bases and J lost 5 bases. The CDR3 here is CASGPLAGGNNEQFF. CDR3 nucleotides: TGCGCCAGCGGACCACTAGCGGGAGGGAACAATGAGCAGTTCTTC.

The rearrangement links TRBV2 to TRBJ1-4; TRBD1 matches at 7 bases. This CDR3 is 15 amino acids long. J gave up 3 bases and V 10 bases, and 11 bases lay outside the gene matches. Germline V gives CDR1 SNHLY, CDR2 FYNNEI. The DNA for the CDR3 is TGTGCCACGTCCCAGGGGGGGACAGCTAATGAAAAACTGTTTTTT. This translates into CATSQGGTANEKLFF.